The 31 T cell receptor beta chains below were found in one sample sequenced in a study of CD8 T cells in Susac syndrome. With random hexamers, reverse transcription was performed on roughly 0.5 to 1 ug of RNA. TCRdb reprocessed the immunoSEQ multiplex PCR reads with MiXCR, giving one entry per CDR3 protein. The data show about 240,000 distinct CDR3 sequences, less than 96% seen once. Input material: CD4+ T cells from PBMCs. The receptors shown here come from a human donor with Susac syndrome.

This chain links TRBV5-1 with TRBJ1-5; D is unclear. This CDR3 has 15 residues. Germline assignment: CDR1 SGHRS and CDR2 YFSETQ. V was cut by 0 bases and J by 0 bases, with 7 bases left in between. For the CDR3, the DNA is TGCGCCAGCAGCTTGGACAACCGTAGCAATCAGCCCCAGCATTTT. Protein sequence: CASSLDNRSNQPQHF.

The chain links TRBV24-1 to TRBJ2-6; D uncertain. The CDR3 is 13 amino acids. Germline CDR1 is KGHDR and CDR2 is SFDVKD. V lost 3 bases and J 2 bases, leaving 1 base between the germline ends. DNA of the CDR3: TGTGCCACCAGTGATACTGGGGCCAACGTCCTGACTTTC. Encoded protein: CATSDTGANVLTF.

This sequence joins TRBV29-1 and TRBJ1-1; D is uncertain. The CDR3 is 15 amino acids. V was clipped by 4 bases and J by 0 bases, with 15 bases between them. Germline CDR1 and CDR2: SQVTM and ANQGSEA. CDR3 residues: CSVGSRLRMNTEAFF. The CDR3 coding sequence is TGCAGCGTTGGGTCCAGGTTGAGAATGAACACTGAAGCTTTCTTT.

This clonotype was observed a single time. A read error is likely, as this CDR3 ends without the conserved phenylalanine or tryptophan. The limits of the CDR3 on the DNA are not certain, so only TCRdb's listed CDR3 is given. This chain connects TRBV18 to TRBJ2-1; the table's D call, TRBD1, has no DNA check behind it. Germline values: CDR1 KGHSH, CDR2 LQKENI. Termini included, the CDR3 measures 13 amino acids. The CDR3 loop is CASSPPFDTPGSS.

The gene calls are TRBV4-1 and TRBJ2-7; D is undetermined. In germline, CDR1 is MGHRA, CDR2 YSYEKL. The CDR3 extends over 15 amino acids. V gave up 4 bases and J gave up 6 bases, with 19 bases separating them. The CDR3 region is CASSPRSLSGSEQYF. The CDR3 DNA reads as TGCGCCAGCAGCCCCAGATCTCTGAGTGGTAGCGAGCAGTACTTC.

The chain employs TRBV13 and TRBJ2-6; tentatively, D is TRBD2 (6 bases). CDR3 size: 17 residues. Per germline, CDR1 PRHDT and CDR2 FYEKMQ (reference sequence). V was pared by 0 bases and J by 2 bases, with 11 bases between. In DNA, the CDR3 is TGTGCCAGCAGCTTAGGCCTCGGGGGAACTGGGGCCAACGTCCTGACTTTC. It yields the protein CASSLGLGGTGANVLTF.

This rearrangement joins TRBV19 to TRBJ2-7, with 9 nucleotides matching TRBD2. The CDR3 length is 13 residues. CDR1 and CDR2 (germline): LNHDA, SQIVND (reference sequence). With V trimmed by 5 bases and J by 6 bases, 5 bases remained unmatched. CDR3 sequence reads: CASSVGAGGEQYF. The CDR3 DNA is TGTGCCAGTAGTGTGGGAGCGGGGGGCGAGCAGTACTTC.

The CDR3 sequence: CASSVGSGNMNTEAFF. CDR3 sequence (DNA): TGTGCCAGCAGCGTAGGGTCGGGAAACATGAACACTGAAGCTTTCTTT. The chain recombines TRBV9 with TRBJ1-1; the D is unclear. V was shortened by 0 bases and J by 0 bases, with 12 bases between the two germline ends. The CDR3 sequence is 16 residues long. Germline V CDR1 and CDR2: SGDLS, YYNGEE.

The chain carries TRBV29-1 and TRBJ2-7; 7 bases line up with TRBD2. The germline V gene encodes CDR1 SQVTM and CDR2 ANQGSEA. J gave up 2 bases and V 4 bases, and 11 bases lay outside the gene matches. The CDR3 is 15 amino acids. CDR3 amino acids: CSVAPGLVSPYEQYF. Written as DNA, the CDR3 is TGCAGCGTTGCCCCCGGACTAGTCTCCCCCTACGAGCAGTACTTC.

This clonotype was counted a single time. This chain connects TRBV20-1 to TRBJ2-3; TRBD1 matches 8 bases. Trimming cost V 6 bases and J 0 bases; bases outside gene matches: 5. The CDR3 runs to 14 residues. Per the germline V gene, CDR1 is DFQATT and CDR2 is SNEGSKA (reference sequence). The CDR3, as DNA: TGCAGTGCAAGGTGGACAGGGAGCACAGATACGCAGTATTTT. It yields the protein CSARWTGSTDTQYF.

The chain has TRBV29-1 and TRBJ2-1; 9 positions agree with TRBD2. Germline assignment: CDR1 SQVTM and CDR2 ANQGSEA. Germline trimming cut 8 bases from V and 10 bases from J; bases unmatched to any gene: 15. The length of the CDR3 is 14 residues. CDR3 DNA sequence: TGCAGCCACGGGGGCGGGAGGGCCCTTGGGGAGCAGTTCTTC. It specifies CSHGGGRALGEQFF.

The chain links TRBV23-1 to TRBJ1-5, with D tentatively TRBD1 (6 bases). TRBV23-1 is sorted into the ORF group, with uncertain function. The CDR3 is 15 amino acids. V gave up 7 bases and J gave up 0 bases, with 13 bases separating them. CDR3 sequence: CASNPRGDSNQPQHF. In DNA, the CDR3 is TGCGCCAGCAACCCGAGGGGGGATAGCAATCAGCCCCAGCATTTT.

V is TRBV20-1 and J is TRBJ1-5; the D is unclear. Trimming pared 5 bases from V and 2 bases from J, leaving 7 bases between. The CDR3 runs to 12 residues. Germline V gene data show CDR1 as DFQATT and CDR2 as SNEGSKA (reference sequence). This chain's CDR3 is CSAYSGNQPQHF. The CDR3 nucleotides read TGCAGTGCTTACAGCGGCAATCAGCCCCAGCATTTT.

This clonotype was recorded a few times. The chain has TRBV5-1 and TRBJ2-7; a possible D gene is TRBD2 (5 bases). The CDR3 loop spans 14 amino acids. Germline assignment: CDR1 SGHRS and CDR2 YFSETQ. V was shortened by 0 bases and J by 6 bases, with 13 bases between the two germline ends. The CDR3 DNA reads as TGCGCCAGCAGCTTGGCCGTGGGGAGCGGCGAGCAGTACTTC. Translated: CASSLAVGSGEQYF.

This chain uses TRBV23-1 with TRBJ1-4; TRBD1 matches at 10 bases. TRBV23-1 belongs to the ORF category, with a function that is uncertain. Trimming removed 8 bases from V and 0 bases from J; junction bases left unmatched: 12. This CDR3 has 18 residues. Here the CDR3 reads CASEPGTGAVATNEKLFF. CDR3 nucleotide sequence: TGCGCCAGCGAACCGGGGACAGGGGCTGTTGCAACTAATGAAAAACTGTTTTTT.

The chain is built from TRBV18 and TRBJ1-2; 8 nucleotides line up with TRBD1. Germline values: CDR1 KGHSH, CDR2 LQKENI. J lost 7 bases, V lost 3 bases, and 7 bases had no gene match. The CDR3 loop spans 14 amino acids. CDR3 region: CASSPNNDRGGYTF. The CDR3, as DNA: TGTGCCAGCTCACCGAATAACGACAGGGGTGGCTACACCTTC.

The J gene is TRBJ2-1, the V gene TRBV4-1, with D hard to call. This CDR3 region has 11 residues. Germline V gene sequence: CDR1 MGHRA, CDR2 YSYEKL. V gave up 3 bases and J gave up 10 bases, with 7 bases separating them. CDR3 amino acids: CASSQRREQFF. The CDR3 region has the DNA TGCGCCAGCAGCCAGAGGCGGGAGCAGTTCTTC.

The V gene is TRBV29-1, the J gene TRBJ1-2; D is perhaps TRBD1 (6 bases). The CDR3 is 14 residues long. V shed 7 bases and J shed 2 bases, with 17 bases lying between them. The germline CDR1 and CDR2 sequences are SQVTM and ANQGSEA. CDR3 nucleotide sequence: TGCAGCGCCGAGGGGGGGGCCCTAAACTATGGCTACACCTTC. Translation gives CSAEGGALNYGYTF.

The V and J genes are TRBV29-1 and TRBJ2-7; D not certain. CDR1 is SQVTM, CDR2 ANQGSEA, per germline. V was trimmed by 6 bases and J by 6 bases, leaving 15 bases between them. The CDR3 totals 12 residues. The CDR3 protein is CSVGSRPREQYF. In DNA form, the CDR3 reads TGCAGCGTCGGGTCTCGCCCCCGCGAGCAGTACTTC.

V is TRBV19 and J is TRBJ1-2, with D unresolved. Germline values: CDR1 LNHDA, CDR2 SQIVND (reference sequence). The CDR3 length is 12 residues. V shed 3 bases and J shed 8 bases, with 10 bases lying between them. The CDR3 is CASSMMNYGYTF. CDR3 in DNA: TGTGCCAGTAGTATGATGAATTACGGCTACACCTTC. Based on the CDR3 plus reference TRBV19 and TRBJ1-2, the full variable domain is DGGITQSPKYLFRKEGQNVTLSCEQNLNHDAMYWYRQDPGQGLRLIYYSQIVNDFQKGDIAEGYSVSREKKESFPLTVTSAQKNPTAFYLCASSMMNYGYTFGSGTRLTVV.

The V gene is TRBV4-1, the J gene TRBJ2-7; possibly TRBD2 for D (6 bases). CDR1 and CDR2 from the germline V gene are MGHRA and YSYEKL. The CDR3 length is 18 residues. Trimming took 0 bases from V and 3 from J, leaving 21 bases between them. The CDR3 DNA is TGCGCCAGCAGCCAAGATTTTGTTCGGGAGTATCCAAGCTACGAGCAGTACTTC. This codes for CASSQDFVREYPSYEQYF.

This clonotype was seen once. The chain combines TRBV9 with TRBJ2-3; D gene uncertain. Per the germline V gene, CDR1 is SGDLS and CDR2 is YYNGEE. Trimming pared 4 bases from V and 3 bases from J, leaving 12 bases between. CDR3 length: 14 residues. The CDR3 coding sequence is TGTGCCAGCAGCACCCGCTTCTGGACAGATACGCAGTATTTT. It translates to CASSTRFWTDTQYF.

This chain links TRBV25-1 with TRBJ1-1; 7 bases fit TRBD1. Losses at the gene ends were 4 bases for V and 0 bases for J; bases not matched to a gene: 8. The CDR3 covers 16 residues. CDR1 is MGHDK, CDR2 SYGVNS, per germline. The CDR3 sequence: CASSVDRAILNTEAFF. In nucleotides, the CDR3 is TGTGCCAGCAGTGTTGACAGGGCTATATTGAACACTGAAGCTTTCTTT.

The rearrangement joins TRBV4-1 to TRBJ2-7; 7 positions agree with TRBD2. Germline CDR1 MGHRA, CDR2 YSYEKL. This CDR3 is 15 amino acids long. The V gene end was trimmed by 4 bases and the J gene end by 2 bases; junction bases not matched to a gene: 8. CDR3 sequence reads: CASSPVGLFAYEQYF. CDR3 sequence (DNA): TGCGCCAGCAGCCCGGTGGGACTATTTGCCTACGAGCAGTACTTC.

The V gene is TRBV12-3 or TRBV12-4, the J gene TRBJ2-3; D is perhaps TRBD2 (6 bases). The CDR3 loop spans 12 amino acids. V lost 5 bases, J lost 12 bases, and 15 bases lay in between. CDR3 amino acids: CASSVGRNFQYF. DNA for the CDR3: TGTGCCAGCAGTGTCGGGAGAAATTTCCAGTATTTT.

This clonotype has just one count. The CDR3: CSAWTRGYEQYF. The DNA for the CDR3 is TGCAGTGCTTGGACTAGAGGCTACGAGCAGTACTTC. The chain combines TRBV20-1 with TRBJ2-7; 7 positions match TRBD2. The CDR3 is 12 residues long. J gave up 3 bases and V 5 bases, and 4 bases lay outside the gene matches. Germline V gives CDR1 DFQATT, CDR2 SNEGSKA (reference sequence).

The V gene is TRBV20-1, the J gene TRBJ2-3; D uncertain. V was cut by 5 bases and J by 6 bases, with 9 bases left in between. The CDR3 length is 11 residues. The germline gives CDR1 DFQATT, CDR2 SNEGSKA (reference sequence). As DNA, the CDR3 is TGCAGTGCTTCTCCTTCGGATACGCAGTATTTT. Translating gives CSASPSDTQYF.

This clonotype showed up just once. The genes are TRBV28 and TRBJ2-7; possible D gene TRBD1, 6 bases. From germline, CDR1 is MDHEN and CDR2 SYDVKM. This CDR3 comprises 18 residues. Between the trimmed V and J ends, which lost 4 bases and 2 bases, there was a span of 24 bases. The CDR3 DNA follows: TGTGCCAGCAGTTCAACTACTGGACAGCCGACGTTTCCCTACGAGCAGTACTTC. Translating gives CASSSTTGQPTFPYEQYF.

The chain is built from TRBV25-1 and TRBJ2-6, with D unresolved. The CDR3 length is 16 residues. Between the trimmed V and J ends, which lost 5 bases and 0 bases, there was a span of 11 bases. Germline V gene data show CDR1 as MGHDK and CDR2 as SYGVNS. The CDR3 DNA reads TGTGCCAGCAGTCCCCCCGGCCGCTCTGGGGCCAACGTCCTGACTTTC. Translating it yields CASSPPGRSGANVLTF. The whole variable domain, remainder taken from reference TRBV25-1 and TRBJ2-6, is EADIYQTPRYLVIGTGKKITLECSQTMGHDKMYWYQQDPGMELHLIHYSYGVNSTEKGDLSSESTVSRIRTEHFPLTLESARPSHTSQYLCASSPPGRSGANVLTFGAGSRLTVL.

The genes are TRBV4-1 and TRBJ1-5; possibly TRBD1 for D (6 bases). Germline loops: CDR1 MGHRA, CDR2 YSYEKL. The CDR3 runs to 17 residues. V was trimmed by 4 bases and J by 0 bases, leaving 16 bases between them. This CDR3 is CASSPRRNRVSNQPQHF. Here the CDR3 DNA reads TGCGCCAGCAGCCCCCGGCGTAACAGGGTTAGCAATCAGCCCCAGCATTTT.

This clonotype has just one count. The chain couples TRBV30 to TRBJ2-5; D uncertain. Germline CDR1 is GTSNPN and CDR2 is SVGIG (reference sequence). The CDR3 runs to 13 residues. V was pared by 5 bases and J by 5 bases, with 15 bases between. The CDR3 region is CAWAPRLRETQYF. The CDR3 coding sequence is TGTGCCTGGGCTCCACGCCTCCGGGAGACCCAGTACTTC.